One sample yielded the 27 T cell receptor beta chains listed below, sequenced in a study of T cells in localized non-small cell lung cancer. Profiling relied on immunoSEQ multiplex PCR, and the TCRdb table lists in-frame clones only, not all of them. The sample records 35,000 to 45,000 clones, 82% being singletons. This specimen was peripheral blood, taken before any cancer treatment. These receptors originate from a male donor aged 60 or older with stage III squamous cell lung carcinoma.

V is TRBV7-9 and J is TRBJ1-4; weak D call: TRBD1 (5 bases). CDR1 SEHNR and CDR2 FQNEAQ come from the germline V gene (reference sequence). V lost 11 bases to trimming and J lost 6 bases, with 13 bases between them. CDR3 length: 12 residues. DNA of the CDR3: TGTGCCTCCGGGGGGAGGGATGAAAAACTGTTTTTT. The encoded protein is CASGGRDEKLFF.

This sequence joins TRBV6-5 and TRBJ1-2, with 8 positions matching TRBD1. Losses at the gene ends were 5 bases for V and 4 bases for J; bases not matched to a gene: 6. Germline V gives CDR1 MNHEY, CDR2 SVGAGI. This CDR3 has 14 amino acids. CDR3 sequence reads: CASSAGQGRYGYTF. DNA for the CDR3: TGTGCCAGCAGTGCCGGACAGGGACGCTATGGCTACACCTTC.

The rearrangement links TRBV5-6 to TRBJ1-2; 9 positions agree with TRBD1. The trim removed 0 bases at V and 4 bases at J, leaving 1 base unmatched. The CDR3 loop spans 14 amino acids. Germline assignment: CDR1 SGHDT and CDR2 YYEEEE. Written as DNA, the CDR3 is TGTGCCAGCAGCTTGGGGGACAGGGTCTATGGCTACACCTTC. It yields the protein CASSLGDRVYGYTF. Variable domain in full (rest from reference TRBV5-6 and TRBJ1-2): DAGVTQSPTHLIKTRGQQVTLRCSPKSGHDTVSWYQQALGQGPQFIFQYYEEEERQRGNFPDRFSGHQFPNYSSELNVNALLLGDSALYLCASSLGDRVYGYTFGSGTRLTVV.

As DNA, the CDR3 is TGCAGCGTGGGGACTTGGACAGGGTTAGTTGGCACTGAAGCTTTCTTT. It encodes CSVGTWTGLVGTEAFF. The rearrangement uses TRBV29-1 and TRBJ1-1; 8 bases align to TRBD1. Germline values: CDR1 SQVTM, CDR2 ANQGSEA. The CDR3 is 16 amino acids. The V segment lost 6 bases and the J segment 4 bases; nucleotides outside the gene matches: 16.

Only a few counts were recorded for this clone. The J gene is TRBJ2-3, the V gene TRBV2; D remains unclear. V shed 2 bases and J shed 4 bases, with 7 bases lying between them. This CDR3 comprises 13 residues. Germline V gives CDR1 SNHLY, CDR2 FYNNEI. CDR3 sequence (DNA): TGTGCCAGCAGTGAATCCAGGCCAGATACGCAGTATTTT. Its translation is CASSESRPDTQYF.

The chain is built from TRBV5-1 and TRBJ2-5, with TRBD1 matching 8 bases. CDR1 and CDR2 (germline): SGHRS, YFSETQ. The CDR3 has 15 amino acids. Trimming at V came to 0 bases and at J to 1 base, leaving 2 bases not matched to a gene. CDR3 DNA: TGCGCCAGCAGCTTGGTGGGACAGGCCCAAGAGACCCAGTACTTC. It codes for CASSLVGQAQETQYF.

The CDR3 spells CASSPGSSYEQYF. As DNA, the CDR3 is TGTGCCAGCAGTCCCGGGAGCTCCTACGAGCAGTACTTC. The chain joins TRBV6-6 to TRBJ2-7, with D perhaps TRBD2 (6 bases). This CDR3 region has 13 residues. Trimming cost V 5 bases and J 0 bases, with 8 bases left between them. CDR1 and CDR2 (germline): MNHNY, SVGAGI (reference sequence).

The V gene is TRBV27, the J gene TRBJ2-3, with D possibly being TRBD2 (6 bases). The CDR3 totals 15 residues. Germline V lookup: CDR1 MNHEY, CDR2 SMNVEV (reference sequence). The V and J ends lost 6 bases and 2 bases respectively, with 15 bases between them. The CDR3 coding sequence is TGTGCCAGCAGGGGGCTTGGGAGGCTCACAGATACGCAGTATTTT. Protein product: CASRGLGRLTDTQYF.

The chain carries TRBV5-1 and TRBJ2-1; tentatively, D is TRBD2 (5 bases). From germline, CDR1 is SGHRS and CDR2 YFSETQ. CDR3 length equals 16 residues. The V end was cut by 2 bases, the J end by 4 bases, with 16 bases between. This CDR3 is CASSFSTPAAYNEQFF. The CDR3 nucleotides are TGCGCCAGCAGCTTTTCGACACCAGCGGCTTACAATGAGCAGTTCTTC.

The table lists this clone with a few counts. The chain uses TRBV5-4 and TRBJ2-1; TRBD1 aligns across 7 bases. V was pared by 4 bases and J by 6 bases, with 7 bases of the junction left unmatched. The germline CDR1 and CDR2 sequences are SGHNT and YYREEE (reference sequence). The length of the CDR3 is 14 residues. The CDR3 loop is CASSGRQGANEQFF. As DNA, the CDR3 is TGTGCCAGCAGCGGTCGACAGGGCGCCAATGAGCAGTTCTTC.

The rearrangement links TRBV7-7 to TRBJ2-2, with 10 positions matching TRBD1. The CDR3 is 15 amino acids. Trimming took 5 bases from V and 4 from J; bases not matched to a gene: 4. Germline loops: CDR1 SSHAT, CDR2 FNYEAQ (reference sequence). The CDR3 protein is CASSPGTGVTGELFF. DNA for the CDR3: TGTGCCAGCAGCCCCGGGACAGGGGTCACCGGGGAGCTGTTTTTT.

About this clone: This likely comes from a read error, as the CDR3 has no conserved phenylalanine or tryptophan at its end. The CDR3, as DNA: TGCGCCAGCAGCTTTGGGAATCTTAACTCCTACGAGCAGTACCTC. It codes for CASSFGNLNSYEQYL. The rearrangement links TRBV5-1 to TRBJ2-7; D ambiguous. Per germline, CDR1 SGHRS and CDR2 YFSETQ. CDR3 length: 15 amino acids. V lost 2 bases to trimming and J lost 0 bases, with 12 bases between them.

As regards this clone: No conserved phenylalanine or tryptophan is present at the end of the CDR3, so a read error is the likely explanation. This CDR3 reads CATSREKSSYNSPLHL. CDR3 DNA: TGTGCCACCAGCAGAGAGAAGAGCTCCTATAATTCACCCCTCCACCTT. The chain uses TRBV15 and TRBJ1-6; no clear D gene. V lost 0 bases, J lost 0 bases, and 6 bases lay in between. Germline V lookup: CDR1 LNHNV, CDR2 YYDKDF (reference sequence). The CDR3 length is 16 residues.

DNA for the CDR3: TGTGCCAGCAGCCAGCAGGGAGGATGGAACACTGAAGCTTTCTTT. It yields the protein CASSQQGGWNTEAFF. The rearrangement joins TRBV7-9 to TRBJ1-1; weak D call: TRBD1 (5 bases). Deletions cut 5 bases from V and 1 base from J, with 14 bases between. This CDR3 is 15 amino acids long. Germline lookup yields CDR1 SEHNR and CDR2 FQNEAQ (reference sequence).

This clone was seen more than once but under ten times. CDR3 sequence reads: CASSAGGWETQYF. The CDR3 DNA reads as TGTGCCAGTAGTGCAGGGGGCTGGGAGACCCAGTACTTC. The chain is built from TRBV19 and TRBJ2-5, with TRBD1 identical over 8 bases. The J segment lost 5 bases and the V segment lost 5 bases, leaving 4 bases of the junction unmatched. Germline CDR1 LNHDA, CDR2 SQIVND (reference sequence). This CDR3 contains 13 residues.

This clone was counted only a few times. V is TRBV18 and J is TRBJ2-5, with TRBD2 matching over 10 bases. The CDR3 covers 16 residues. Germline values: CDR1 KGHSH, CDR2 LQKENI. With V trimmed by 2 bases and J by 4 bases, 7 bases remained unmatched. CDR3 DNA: TGTGCCAGCTCACCAAAACTAGCGGGGAAGCGAGAGACCCAGTACTTC. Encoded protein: CASSPKLAGKRETQYF.

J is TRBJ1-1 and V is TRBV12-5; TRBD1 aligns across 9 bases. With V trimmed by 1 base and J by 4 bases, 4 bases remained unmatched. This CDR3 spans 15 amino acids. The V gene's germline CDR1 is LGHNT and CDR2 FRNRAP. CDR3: CASGLDTGGLTEAFF. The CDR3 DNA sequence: TGTGCTAGTGGTTTGGATACAGGGGGCCTCACTGAAGCTTTCTTT.

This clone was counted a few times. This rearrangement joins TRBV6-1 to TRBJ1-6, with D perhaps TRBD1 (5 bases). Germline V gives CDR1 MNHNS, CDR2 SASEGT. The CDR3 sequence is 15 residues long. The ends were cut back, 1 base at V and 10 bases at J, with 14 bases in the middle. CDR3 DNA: TGTGCCAGCAGTGAAGTTATGGGGGTAGGATCACCCCTCCACTTT. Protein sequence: CASSEVMGVGSPLHF.

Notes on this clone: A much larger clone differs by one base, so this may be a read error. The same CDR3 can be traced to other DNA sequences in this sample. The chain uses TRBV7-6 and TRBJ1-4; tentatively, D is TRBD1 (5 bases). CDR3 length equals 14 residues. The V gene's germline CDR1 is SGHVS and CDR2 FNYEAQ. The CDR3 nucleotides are TGCGCCAGCAGCTTAGTAGCAGGGAGCGAAAAACTGTTTTTT. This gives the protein CASSLVAGSEKLFF.

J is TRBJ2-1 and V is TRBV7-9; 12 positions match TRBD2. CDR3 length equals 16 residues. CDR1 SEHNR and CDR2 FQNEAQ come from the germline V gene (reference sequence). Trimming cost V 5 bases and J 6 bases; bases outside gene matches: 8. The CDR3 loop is CASSGQTSGSLNEQFF. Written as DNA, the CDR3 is TGTGCCAGCAGCGGCCAGACTAGCGGGAGCCTCAATGAGCAGTTCTTC.

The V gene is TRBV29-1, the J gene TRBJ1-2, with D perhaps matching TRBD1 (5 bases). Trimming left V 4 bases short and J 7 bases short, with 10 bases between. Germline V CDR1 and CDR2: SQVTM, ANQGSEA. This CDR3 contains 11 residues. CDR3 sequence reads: CSVGRGVGYTF. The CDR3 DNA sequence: TGCAGCGTTGGGCGGGGGGTTGGCTACACCTTC.

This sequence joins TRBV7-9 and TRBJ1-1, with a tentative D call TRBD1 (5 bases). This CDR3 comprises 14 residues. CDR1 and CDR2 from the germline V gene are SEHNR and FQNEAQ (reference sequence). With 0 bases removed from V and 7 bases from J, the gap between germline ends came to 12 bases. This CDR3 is CASSLARDEDEAFF. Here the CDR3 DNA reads TGTGCCAGCAGCTTAGCGAGGGACGAGGATGAAGCTTTCTTT.

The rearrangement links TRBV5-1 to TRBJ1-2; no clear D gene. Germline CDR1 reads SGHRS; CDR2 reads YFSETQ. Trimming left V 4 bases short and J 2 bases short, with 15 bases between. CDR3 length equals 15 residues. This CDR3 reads CASSKEGSINYGYTF. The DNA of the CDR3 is TGCGCCAGCAGCAAAGAGGGCTCAATAAACTATGGCTACACCTTC.

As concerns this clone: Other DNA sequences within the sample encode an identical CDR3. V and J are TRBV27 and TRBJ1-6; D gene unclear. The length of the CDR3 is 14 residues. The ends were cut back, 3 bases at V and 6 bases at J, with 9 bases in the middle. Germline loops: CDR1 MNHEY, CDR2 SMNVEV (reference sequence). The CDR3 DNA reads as TGTGCCAGCAGTTTGGGTCAGGTTAATTCACCCCTCCACTTT. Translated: CASSLGQVNSPLHF.

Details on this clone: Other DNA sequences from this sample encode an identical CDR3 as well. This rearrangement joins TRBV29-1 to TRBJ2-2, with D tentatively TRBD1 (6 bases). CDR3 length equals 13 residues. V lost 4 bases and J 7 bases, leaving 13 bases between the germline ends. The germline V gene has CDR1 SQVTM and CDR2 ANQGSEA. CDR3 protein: CSVVAQGRGELFF. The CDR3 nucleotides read TGCAGCGTTGTAGCGCAGGGGCGCGGGGAGCTGTTTTTT.

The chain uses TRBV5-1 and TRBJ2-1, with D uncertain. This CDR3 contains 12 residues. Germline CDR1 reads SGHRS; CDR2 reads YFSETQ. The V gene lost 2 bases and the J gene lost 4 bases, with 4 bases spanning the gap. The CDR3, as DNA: TGCGCCAGCAGCTTAGATTACAATGAGCAGTTCTTC. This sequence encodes CASSLDYNEQFF.

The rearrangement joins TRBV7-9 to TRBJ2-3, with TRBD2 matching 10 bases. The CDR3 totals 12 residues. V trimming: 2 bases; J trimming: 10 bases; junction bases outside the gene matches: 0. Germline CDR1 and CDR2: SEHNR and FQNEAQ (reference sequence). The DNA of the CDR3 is TGTGCCAGCAGCTTAAGCGGGAGGGCGCAGTATTTT. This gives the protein CASSLSGRAQYF.